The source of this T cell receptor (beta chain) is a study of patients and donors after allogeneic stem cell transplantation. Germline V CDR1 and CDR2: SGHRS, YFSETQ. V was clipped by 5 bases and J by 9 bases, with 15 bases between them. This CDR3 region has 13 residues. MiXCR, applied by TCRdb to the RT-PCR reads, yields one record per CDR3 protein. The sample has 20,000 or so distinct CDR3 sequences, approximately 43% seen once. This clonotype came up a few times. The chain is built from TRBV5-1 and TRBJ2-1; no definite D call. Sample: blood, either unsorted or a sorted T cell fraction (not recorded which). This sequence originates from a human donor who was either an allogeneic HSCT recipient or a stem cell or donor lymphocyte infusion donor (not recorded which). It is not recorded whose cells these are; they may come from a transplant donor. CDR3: CASSFDPTGEQFF. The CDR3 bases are TGCGCCAGCAGTTTTGACCCAACTGGTGAGCAGTTCTTC.